The rows below give T cell receptor beta chains drawn from one sample of a study of blood T cell repertoires in COVID-19. The data were produced by immunoSEQ multiplex PCR, yet TCRdb's version contains in-frame clones alone and is incomplete. The sample yields under 350,000 clones, more than 75% seen once. The sequenced material came from PBMCs or T cells enriched from blood (not recorded which). The source is a man aged 60 to 69 who had recovered from COVID-19. Both conserved end residues are part of each CDR3. D genes are given only for firm matches.

>TRBJ1-1|TRBD1|TRBV14
CASSQQGAGGAFF
>TRBJ2-1|TRBD2|TRBV6-5
CASGASGRVEQFF
>TRBJ1-2|TRBD1|TRBV2
CASAVTGGYGYTF
>TRBJ1-2|.|TRBV10-1
CASSGAIGPGGSGGYTF
>TRBJ2-7|.|TRBV7-6
CASSLRGGEQYF
>TRBJ1-2|.|TRBV12-3/TRBV12-4
CASSLNFGSYTF
>TRBJ2-3|TRBD2|TRBV6-4
CASSLAGGTDTQYF
>TRBJ1-4|.|TRBV19
CASSMRGGATNEKLFF
>TRBJ1-1|TRBD1|TRBV7-2
CASSQGGWNTEAFF
>TRBJ1-4|TRBD1|TRBV18
CASSKDRAYEKLFF
>TRBJ1-4|TRBD1|TRBV30
CAWSLGTGFEKLFF
>TRBJ1-2|.|TRBV6-5
CASSYATGPDYGYTF
>TRBJ1-2|TRBD1|TRBV27
CASSFLQGAGYTF
>TRBJ2-7|.|TRBV19
CASSIRAQGYEQYF
>TRBJ2-7|.|TRBV11-3
CASRPMGPLDEQYF
>TRBJ2-7|TRBD2|TRBV3-1/TRBV3-2
CASRTGLATSYEQYF
>TRBJ2-2|.|TRBV7-8
CASSFPTSGTGELFF
>TRBJ1-6|.|TRBV6-4
CASSEGRHLSPLHF
>TRBJ2-1|.|TRBV27
CASQAQEMSYNEQFF
>TRBJ1-3|.|TRBV3-1/TRBV3-2
CASSPRRDFGNTIYF
>TRBJ2-3|.|TRBV27
CASRQVTLNWGTDTQYF
>TRBJ1-4|TRBD1|TRBV7-8
CASSKGQDREKLFF
>TRBJ1-4|.|TRBV5-1
CASSLAATNEKLFF
>TRBJ2-7|TRBD2|TRBV5-5
CASSSTSAPYEQYF
>TRBJ1-6|TRBD1|TRBV14
CASSQVTGRNSPLHF
>TRBJ1-2|TRBD1|TRBV30
CAWRRQGGYGYTF
>TRBJ1-2|.|TRBV6-5
CASSYEAGRGGYTF
>TRBJ2-7|.|TRBV4-2
CASSQELSSPYEQYF
>TRBJ1-2|.|TRBV7-8
CASSLSGVHGYTF
>TRBJ2-5|TRBD1|TRBV7-3
CASSRGTVRQETQYF
>TRBJ1-3|.|TRBV12-3/TRBV12-4
CASSEVVGNTIYF
>TRBJ2-1|TRBD2|TRBV19
CASSIGTSRNEQFF
>TRBJ1-5|TRBD1|TRBV5-6
CASSLAGQGGRPQHF
>TRBJ2-1|.|TRBV9
CASSPRDYSYNEQFF
>TRBJ1-6|.|TRBV19
CASSIGALAPLHF
>TRBJ2-1|.|TRBV5-5
CASRSGEVKKSIYNEQFF
>TRBJ2-5|TRBD2|TRBV4-3
CASSQLAGGKETQYF
>TRBJ2-1|TRBD1|TRBV27
CASSLTGQGYLSYNEQFF
>TRBJ1-1|.|TRBV7-9
CASSLAPGTEAFF
>TRBJ2-1|.|TRBV30
CAWRRRGKDFYNEQFF
>TRBJ1-5|.|TRBV5-5
CASSRVPVQPQHF
>TRBJ2-5|TRBD2|TRBV7-9
CASSFIPSGEKETQYF
>TRBJ2-2|TRBD1|TRBV3-1/TRBV3-2
CASSQPPRGRWGTGELFF
>TRBJ2-1|TRBD2|TRBV11-3
CASSLDLLAGAQLVEQFF
>TRBJ2-1|TRBD1|TRBV7-2
CASSSDRGPYNEQFF
>TRBJ1-1|.|TRBV28
CASTIYGLAQTTEAFF
>TRBJ1-4|.|TRBV30
CAWTGGNEKLFF
>TRBJ2-3|.|TRBV19
CASSLISTDTQYF